The 12 T cell receptor beta chains given below trace back to one sample, sequenced in a study of T cell responses to AZD1222 COVID-19 vaccine. Data came from immunoSEQ multiplex PCR; TCRdb stores just in-frame clones and leaves some out. Found here are tens of thousands of clones, under 95% of them singletons; the top ten hold approximately 30%. Sequences were derived from peripheral blood, sampled 28 days after the second AZD1222 dose. These TCRs come from an adult who received the AZD1222 COVID-19 vaccine.

This clone was recorded only once. The chain has TRBV4-1 and TRBJ2-3, with 9 positions matching TRBD2. The germline gives CDR1 MGHRA, CDR2 YSYEKL. The CDR3 spans 17 residues. V lost 6 bases and J lost 4; bases outside the gene matches: 14. The CDR3 DNA reads TGCGCCAGCAGTCCGACTAGCGGCTACGGAGAAGCAGATACGCAGTATTTT. Its protein is CASSPTSGYGEADTQYF.

The chain joins TRBV6-1 to TRBJ1-4, with D perhaps TRBD1 (6 bases). The germline V gene has CDR1 MNHNS and CDR2 SASEGT. V lost 3 bases and J 8 bases, leaving 16 bases between the germline ends. The CDR3 contains 15 residues. CDR3 region: CASSDNRVMGEKLFF. Written as DNA, the CDR3 is TGTGCCAGCAGTGACAACAGGGTTATGGGGGAAAAACTGTTTTTT.

This clone has only one observation. The V gene is TRBV19, the J gene TRBJ2-7, with D possibly being TRBD1 (6 bases). The CDR3 consists of 14 residues. Trimming took 6 bases from V and 2 from J, leaving 14 bases between them. Germline V gene data show CDR1 as LNHDA and CDR2 as SQIVND (reference sequence). CDR3 amino acids: CASRDRHFPYEQYF. CDR3 DNA: TGTGCCAGTAGAGACAGGCACTTCCCCTACGAGCAGTACTTC.

CDR3 amino acids: CASSPTGYTGELFF. As DNA, the CDR3 is TGTGCCAGTAGCCCGACAGGCTACACCGGGGAGCTGTTTTTT. This chain uses TRBV19 with TRBJ2-2; D is perhaps TRBD1 (6 bases). The germline V and J ends were trimmed by 6 bases and 3 bases, with 11 bases remaining between them. CDR3 size: 14 residues. The V gene's germline CDR1 is LNHDA and CDR2 SQIVND (reference sequence).

This chain links TRBV5-4 with TRBJ1-1; a weak D match, TRBD1 (5 bases). Trimming removed 0 bases at V and 5 bases at J, with 14 bases between. Germline loops: CDR1 SGHNT, CDR2 YYREEE (reference sequence). The CDR3 is 15 amino acids. CDR3 in DNA: TGTGCCAGCAGCTTGGATGAGGGGAGAGGGACTGAAGCTTTCTTT. Its translation: CASSLDEGRGTEAFF.

The table lists this clone with a count of one. The rearrangement uses TRBV9 and TRBJ1-4; 9 nucleotides line up with TRBD1. Germline V gene data show CDR1 as SGDLS and CDR2 as YYNGEE. The CDR3 has 16 residues. Losses at the gene ends were 4 bases for V and 7 bases for J; bases not matched to a gene: 11. DNA for the CDR3: TGTGCCAGCAGCTTACGGGGAACAGGGGGCGGTGAAAAACTGTTTTTT. This sequence encodes CASSLRGTGGGEKLFF.

The chain employs TRBV2 and TRBJ1-1, with a possible D match to TRBD1 (6 bases). V lost 6 bases, J lost 1 base, and 15 bases lay in between. CDR1 and CDR2 from the germline V gene are SNHLY and FYNNEI. The CDR3 consists of 15 residues. The chain's CDR3 is CASRQGDLTNTEAFF. As DNA, the CDR3 is TGTGCCAGCAGACAGGGAGACCTTACGAACACTGAAGCTTTCTTT.

The sample holds one count of this clone. The gene calls are TRBV30 and TRBJ2-1, with 7 bases matching TRBD2. Trimming removed 0 bases from V and 8 bases from J; junction bases left unmatched: 19. Per the germline V gene, CDR1 is GTSNPN and CDR2 is SVGIG (reference sequence). The CDR3 covers 18 residues. CDR3 region: CAWSVSYMRESRNDEQFF. The CDR3 DNA reads TGTGCCTGGAGTGTAAGTTATATGCGGGAGAGCCGAAACGATGAGCAGTTCTTC.

Here the CDR3 reads CASSLLLQGGDEQYF. CDR3 DNA sequence: TGTGCCAGCAGTTTACTGCTACAGGGCGGTGACGAGCAGTACTTC. This chain links TRBV28 with TRBJ2-7; D perhaps matches TRBD1 (6 bases). The germline CDR1 and CDR2 sequences are MDHEN and SYDVKM. The CDR3 covers 15 residues. V shed 2 bases and J shed 5 bases, with 16 bases lying between them.

This clone was detected only a few times. The chain is built from TRBV10-3 and TRBJ1-5; no clear D gene. The CDR3 length is 12 residues. Germline V gene sequence: CDR1 ENHRY, CDR2 SYGVKD. Trimming took off 2 bases at V and 4 bases at J, with 3 bases between the two ends. This CDR3 is CAISENNQPQHF. CDR3 in DNA: TGTGCCATCAGTGAGAATAATCAGCCCCAGCATTTT.

The chain couples TRBV6-1 to TRBJ1-1; D is perhaps TRBD1 (5 bases). CDR1 and CDR2 from the germline V gene are MNHNS and SASEGT. The CDR3 is made up of 15 amino acids. V was trimmed by 1 base and J by 1 base, leaving 10 bases between them. The CDR3 loop reads CASSEGRQSNTEAFF. The CDR3 coding sequence is TGTGCCAGCAGTGAAGGGAGACAGTCGAACACTGAAGCTTTCTTT.

CDR3 residues: CASMINFPGELFF. Here the CDR3 DNA reads TGTGCCAGCATGATTAATTTTCCCGGGGAGCTGTTTTTT. This chain connects TRBV6-5 to TRBJ2-2, with D hard to call. Per the germline V gene, CDR1 is MNHEY and CDR2 is SVGAGI. There are 13 residues in the CDR3. The ends were cut back, 7 bases at V and 6 bases at J, with 12 bases in the middle.